One sample yielded the 8 T cell receptor beta chains listed below, sequenced in a study of human T cells and chemical hapten exposure. MiXCR, run by TCRdb on the RACE reads, gives a single entry per CDR3 protein. This sample has about 380,000 distinct CDR3 sequences, with roughly 5% found just once. As for time point: pre-sensitization, week 0. Regarding treatment: therapeutic diphenylcyclopropenone sensitization with weekly scalp DPC. The material sequenced was whole blood, taken in connection with sensitization to the hapten diphenylcyclopropenone (DPC). The receptors shown here come from a woman in her fifties or sixties with alopecia areata. Some clones in this sample may be carry-over from other donors' samples.

This clonotype showed up many times. This chain uses TRBV9 with TRBJ2-3; D gene ambiguous. V lost 0 bases to trimming and J lost 4 bases, with 9 bases between them. This CDR3 is 14 amino acids long. Germline values: CDR1 SGDLS, CDR2 YYNGEE. DNA for the CDR3: TGTGCCAGCAGCGTAGCCAGTGTTGCAGATACGCAGTATTTT. It translates to CASSVASVADTQYF.

A note on this clonotype: The junction departs from the called germline gene at one end, perhaps through a read error. J is TRBJ1-2 and V is TRBV20-1; D is undetermined. The CDR3 is made up of 11 amino acids. Germline values: CDR1 DFQATT, CDR2 SNEGSKA (reference sequence). CDR3 bases: TGCAGTGCTCAGTCATCGGGCTCCGACTTCTTC. Its protein is CSAQSSGSDFF.

This clonotype was observed many times. The genes are TRBV27 and TRBJ2-3, with 10 bases lining up with TRBD1. Germline V gene lookup returns CDR1 MNHEY and CDR2 SMNVEV (reference sequence). V dropped 4 bases and J dropped 3; count of bases not matched to a gene: 4. The CDR3 runs 15 residues. The CDR3 spells CASSSGTGETDTQYF. The CDR3 DNA sequence: TGTGCCAGCAGTTCCGGGACAGGGGAAACAGATACGCAGTATTTT.

The chain recombines TRBV7-9 with TRBJ2-3, with 9 positions matching TRBD2. The CDR3 runs to 15 residues. Germline CDR1 reads SEHNR; CDR2 reads FQNEAQ (reference sequence). V trimming: 6 bases; J trimming: 2 bases; junction bases outside the gene matches: 6. CDR3 residues: CASSYLAGFTDTQYF. The CDR3 bases are TGTGCCAGCAGTTATCTAGCGGGATTCACAGATACGCAGTATTTT.

This clonotype was seen at least ten times. The J gene is TRBJ2-1, the V gene TRBV24-1; 13 nucleotides line up with TRBD2. With V trimmed by 3 bases and J by 7 bases, 5 bases remained unmatched. Germline values: CDR1 KGHDR, CDR2 SFDVKD. This CDR3 has 16 residues. CDR3 nucleotides: TGTGCCACCAGTGATCCCGGGACTAGCGGGATGAATGAGCAGTTCTTC. Translating gives CATSDPGTSGMNEQFF.

This clonotype was seen more than once but under ten times. This sequence joins TRBV28 and TRBJ1-4; 9 bases fit TRBD1. Germline V CDR1 and CDR2: MDHEN, SYDVKM. Trimming at V came to 4 bases and at J to 10 bases, leaving 7 bases not matched to a gene. CDR3 length equals 14 residues. The CDR3 reads CASSSGTGYGKLFF. CDR3 DNA: TGTGCCAGCAGTTCCGGGACAGGGTATGGAAAACTGTTTTTT.

J is TRBJ2-5 and V is TRBV7-6; D possibly corresponds to TRBD2 (6 bases). This CDR3 has 12 amino acids. The germline V gene encodes CDR1 SGHVS and CDR2 FNYEAQ. V lost 4 bases and J lost 9, with 12 bases in between. The CDR3 nucleotides read TGTGCCAGCAGCTCGCGGGATTTGGCCCAGTACTTC. Protein product: CASSSRDLAQYF.

Worth noting for this clonotype: Germline is not matched at one junction end, which may reflect a read error. V is TRBV7-6 and J is TRBJ1-1, with D hard to call. CDR1 is SGHVS and CDR2 is FNYEAQ in the germline V gene. This CDR3 has 13 residues. The CDR3 reads CASSLEVNSEAFF. CDR3 nucleotide sequence: TGTGCCAGCAGCTTAGAGGTGAACTCTGAAGCTTTCTTT.